This record looks at one T cell receptor beta chain sequence and its context. What it recognizes is unknown. This specimen belongs to a study of shared clonotypes between healthy human individuals. Profiled with immunoSEQ multiplex PCR; TCRdb holds only in-frame clones, not every one. The sample consists of about 520,000 clones, around 95% of them appearing once. After removal of 8 bases from V and 13 bases from J, the junction contained 4 bases not matched to a gene. This CDR3 region has 12 residues. In germline, CDR1 is MDHEN, CDR2 SYDVKM. Study conclusions and caveats: Clonotype sharing levels among donors were expected to vary with sequencing depth. Shared clonotypes across all four donors exceeded non-shared ones in generation probability. Naive subsets generally exceeded memory subsets in estimated richness.

The sequencing input was naive CD4+ T cells sorted from blood. Sample subset: CD45RA+ positively selected. This receptor was obtained from a woman aged 25 to 39 in good health. The chain joins TRBV28 to TRBJ1-6; 11 bases line up with TRBD1. The CDR3 DNA sequence: TGTGCCAGCTGGGACAGGGGGGTCCCCCTCCACTTT. It codes for CASWDRGVPLHF.